These 16 T cell receptor beta chains came from one sample sequenced in a study of T cell responses to AZD1222 COVID-19 vaccine. Sequencing was performed with immunoSEQ multiplex PCR; in TCRdb, only in-frame clones are kept and a portion is missing. Here the sample spans just under 75,000 clones, around 81% being singletons. The source was peripheral blood, collected 28 days after the second AZD1222 dose. The receptor set was obtained from an adult who received the AZD1222 COVID-19 vaccine.

The sample holds one count of this clone. The chain carries TRBV18 and TRBJ2-7; 9 nucleotides agree with TRBD1. This CDR3 is 15 amino acids long. V trimming: 1 base; J trimming: 7 bases; junction bases outside the gene matches: 8. Germline assignment: CDR1 KGHSH and CDR2 LQKENI. The CDR3, as DNA: TGTGCCAGCTCACCACTCGGGACAGGGTTCGGGGAGCAGTACTTC. Translated, it gives CASSPLGTGFGEQYF.

This clone was seen only once. The genes are TRBV6-2 or TRBV6-3 and TRBJ1-1; D is ambiguous. The V gene lost 4 bases and the J gene lost 0 bases, with 12 bases spanning the gap. In germline, CDR1 is MNHEY, CDR2 SVGEGT. The CDR3 loop spans 15 amino acids. The CDR3 coding sequence is TGTGCCAGCAGTTGGGGAGGTTGGGTGAACACTGAAGCTTTCTTT. Translating gives CASSWGGWVNTEAFF.

This clone was counted a single time. This chain links TRBV30 with TRBJ2-7, with D perhaps given as TRBD1 or TRBD2 (5 bases each). Looked up from germline, CDR1 is GTSNPN and CDR2 is SVGIG (reference sequence). CDR3 length: 16 amino acids. V shed 1 base and J shed 2 bases, with 18 bases lying between them. CDR3 sequence: CAWSGGSWGSAYEQYF. The CDR3 DNA follows: TGTGCCTGGAGTGGGGGATCCTGGGGGAGCGCCTACGAGCAGTACTTC.

The V gene is TRBV7-9, the J gene TRBJ1-5; the match to TRBD1 covers 7 bases. This CDR3 spans 13 amino acids. The V gene's germline CDR1 is SEHNR and CDR2 FQNEAQ (reference sequence). V trimming: 3 bases; J trimming: 7 bases; junction bases outside the gene matches: 3. The CDR3 nucleotides are TGTGCCAGCAGCTTGGGGGACAGCCAGCCCCAGCATTTT. Encoded protein: CASSLGDSQPQHF.

The CDR3 spells CASSSTPRGTDTQYF. CDR3 DNA: TGTGCCAGCAGCTCTACCCCGCGGGGCACAGATACGCAGTATTTT. V and J are TRBV6-5 and TRBJ2-3; D possibly corresponds to TRBD2 (5 bases). The CDR3 is 15 residues long. V was cut by 6 bases and J by 1 base, with 14 bases left in between. Looked up from germline, CDR1 is MNHEY and CDR2 is SVGAGI.

This clone has just one count. The chain joins TRBV6-5 to TRBJ2-2, with 9 bases identical to TRBD1. Germline-derived CDR1 and CDR2 are MNHEY and SVGAGI. This CDR3 region has 15 residues. The V gene end was trimmed by 6 bases and the J gene end by 4 bases; junction bases not matched to a gene: 6. The CDR3 loop is CASRPGQGSTGELFF. For the CDR3, the DNA is TGTGCCAGCAGACCCGGACAGGGGAGCACCGGGGAGCTGTTTTTT.

This clone was seen just once. The chain recombines TRBV7-9 with TRBJ2-5; TRBD2 is a possible D gene (6 bases). The germline V and J ends were trimmed by 3 bases and 5 bases, with 13 bases remaining between them. The CDR3 is 14 residues long. Germline-derived CDR1 and CDR2 are SEHNR and FQNEAQ (reference sequence). The CDR3 loop is CASSFLGEDETQYF. CDR3 in DNA: TGTGCCAGCAGCTTCTTAGGGGAGGACGAGACCCAGTACTTC. The variable domain in full, with the rest retrieved from reference TRBV7-9 and TRBJ2-5, is DTGVSQNPRHKITKRGQNVTFRCDPISEHNRLYWYRQTLGQGPEFLTYFQNEAQLEKSRLLSDRFSAERPKGSFSTLEIQRTEQGDSAMYLCASSFLGEDETQYFGPGTRLLVL.

This chain connects TRBV10-3 to TRBJ1-5; D is uncertain. Germline values: CDR1 ENHRY, CDR2 SYGVKD. The CDR3 runs to 13 residues. The germline V and J ends were trimmed by 9 bases and 2 bases, with 11 bases remaining between them. The CDR3 protein is CAIGRGGNQPQHF. The CDR3 region has the DNA TGTGCCATAGGAAGAGGAGGCAATCAGCCCCAGCATTTT.

The chain couples TRBV6-5 to TRBJ1-2, with TRBD1 as a possible D gene (6 bases). CDR3 size: 13 residues. The V end was cut by 11 bases, the J end by 2 bases, with 15 bases between. Looked up from germline, CDR1 is MNHEY and CDR2 is SVGAGI. The CDR3 region has the DNA TGTGCCGGCTCCAGGGGAGAAAACTATGGCTACACCTTC. Protein: CAGSRGENYGYTF.

There are a few counts of this clone. The CDR3 sequence is CASSPSGGLYNEQFF. In DNA, the CDR3 is TGTGCCAGCAGCCCCTCGGGGGGCCTGTACAATGAGCAGTTCTTC. The chain employs TRBV14 and TRBJ2-1, with D maybe TRBD2 (7 bases). Germline V gene sequence: CDR1 SGHDN, CDR2 FVKESK. This CDR3 is built from 15 residues. Between the trimmed V and J ends, which lost 4 bases and 4 bases, there was a span of 14 bases.

J is TRBJ1-1 and V is TRBV9; TRBD1 is a possible D gene (6 bases). The CDR3 consists of 15 residues. With 5 bases removed from V and 1 base from J, the gap between germline ends came to 15 bases. Germline CDR1 reads SGDLS; CDR2 reads YYNGEE. The CDR3 protein is CASSGGQTGNTEAFF. DNA of the CDR3: TGTGCCAGCAGTGGGGGCCAGACAGGGAACACTGAAGCTTTCTTT.

This clone was observed a single time. The rearrangement links TRBV12-3 or TRBV12-4 to TRBJ2-1, with no clear D. The CDR3 loop spans 13 amino acids. V was shortened by 6 bases and J by 4 bases, with 10 bases between the two germline ends. In DNA form, the CDR3 reads TGTGCCAGCAGGCCCGTGGGATACAATGAGCAGTTCTTC. Protein sequence: CASRPVGYNEQFF.

The chain employs TRBV5-1 and TRBJ1-1, with unresolved D. Trimming shortened V by 0 bases and J by 6 bases, and 3 bases separated the two germline ends. The CDR3 is made up of 11 amino acids. The germline gives CDR1 SGHRS, CDR2 YFSETQ. The CDR3 nucleotides are TGCGCCAGCAGCTTGGGTCCTGAAGCTTTCTTT. Translation gives CASSLGPEAFF.

CDR3 amino acids: CASSLGFGEETQYF. CDR3 nucleotide sequence: TGTGCCAGCAGTTTAGGGTTTGGAGAAGAGACCCAGTACTTC. The chain carries TRBV28 and TRBJ2-5; unclear D gene. Germline CDR1 MDHEN, CDR2 SYDVKM. The CDR3 covers 14 residues. V gave up 2 bases and J gave up 3 bases, with 10 bases separating them. The full variable domain, rest sourced from reference TRBV28 and TRBJ2-5, is DVKVTQSSRYLVKRTGEKVFLECVQDMDHENMFWYRQDPGLGLRLIYFSYDVKMKEKGDIPEGYSVSREKKERFSLILESASTNQTSMYLCASSLGFGEETQYFGPGTRLLVL.

This clone was found once. The chain is built from TRBV5-1 and TRBJ2-4; D is perhaps TRBD1 (6 bases). Germline CDR1 is SGHRS and CDR2 is YFSETQ. The CDR3 loop spans 15 amino acids. Trimming cost V 7 bases and J 4 bases, with 18 bases left between them. In nucleotides, the CDR3 is TGCGCCAGCTCCAGGGGAACGGTTGCTAAAAACATTCAGTACTTC. This encodes CASSRGTVAKNIQYF.

The V call is TRBV3-1 (or the pseudogene TRBV3-2), the J call TRBJ2-1; D may be TRBD2 (7 bases). Germline lookup yields CDR1 LGHDT and CDR2 YNNKEL (reference sequence). The V and J ends lost 4 bases and 8 bases respectively, with 18 bases between them. This CDR3 contains 15 residues. CDR3 DNA: TGTGCCAGCAGCCCAGAGGGGGGGGGCGGTTATGAGCAGTTCTTC. Translation: CASSPEGGGGYEQFF.